The 2 T cell receptor beta chains presented below share a single source sample, sequenced in a study of T cell repertoires in cytomegalovirus infection. TCRdb recomputed calls from the reads with MiXCR, one row per CDR3 protein. The sample lists more than 500,000 distinct CDR3 sequences; 15% to 20% were seen once. The source material was CD8+ T cells from PBMCs. The origin of the receptors is a human donor in good health (CMV status not recorded). Some clones in this sample may be carry-over from other donors' samples.

There are many counts of this clonotype. The chain carries TRBV7-6 and TRBJ2-5; the D gene is possibly TRBD1 (5 bases). From germline, CDR1 is SGHVS and CDR2 FNYEAQ. V lost 1 base, J lost 1 base, and 13 bases lay in between. The CDR3 covers 16 residues. CDR3 sequence reads: CASSLVVGPSQETQYF. The CDR3, as DNA: TGTGCCAGCAGCTTAGTAGTGGGGCCTTCCCAAGAGACCCAGTACTTC.

The chain has TRBV7-9 and TRBJ1-2, with TRBD1 as a possible D gene (5 bases). The CDR3 consists of 15 residues. Trimming stripped 3 bases from V and 8 bases from J, with 19 bases between. Germline CDR1 reads SEHNR; CDR2 reads FQNEAQ (reference sequence). CDR3 in amino acids: CASSLAPQGRQGYTF. For the CDR3, the DNA is TGTGCCAGCAGCTTGGCCCCGCAGGGTAGACAGGGCTACACCTTC.